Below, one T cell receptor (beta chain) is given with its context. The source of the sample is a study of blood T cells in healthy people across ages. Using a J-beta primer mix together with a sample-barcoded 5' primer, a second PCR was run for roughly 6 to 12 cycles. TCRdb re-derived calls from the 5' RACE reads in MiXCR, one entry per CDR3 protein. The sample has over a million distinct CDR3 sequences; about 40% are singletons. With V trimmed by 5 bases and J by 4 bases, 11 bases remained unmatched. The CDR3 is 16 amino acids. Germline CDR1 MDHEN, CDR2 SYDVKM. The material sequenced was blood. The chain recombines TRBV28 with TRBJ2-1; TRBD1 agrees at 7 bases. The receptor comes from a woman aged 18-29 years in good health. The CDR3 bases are TGTGCCAGCAGTCCCAGGGGGTCTACGAATTACAATGAGCAGTTCTTC. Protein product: CASSPRGSTNYNEQFF.